These 6 T cell receptor beta chains were sequenced from one sample in a study of blood T cell repertoires in COVID-19. Profiling relied on immunoSEQ multiplex PCR, and the TCRdb table lists in-frame clones only, not all of them. The profile shows around 190,000 clones, roughly 80% of them singletons. Sequencing input: peripheral blood. The receptor source for this set is a human donor in a cohort sampled during active COVID-19.

The gene calls are TRBV5-5 and TRBJ2-1; 8 bases agree with TRBD2. From germline, CDR1 is SGHKS and CDR2 YYEKEE (reference sequence). CDR3 length equals 16 residues. The ends lost 4 bases at V and 0 bases at J; junction bases unmatched: 6. CDR3 sequence reads: CASSLVAGSSYNEQFF. The CDR3 nucleotides read TGTGCCAGCAGCCTAGTAGCGGGGAGCTCCTACAATGAGCAGTTCTTC.

DNA of the CDR3: TGCGCCAGCAGTGAGGGGACAGGCCGAGGGGAACCCCGGGGCTACACCTTC. It translates to CASSEGTGRGEPRGYTF. V and J are TRBV10-2 and TRBJ1-2; 8 positions match TRBD1. Germline V CDR1 and CDR2: WSHSY, SAAADI. V shed 2 bases and J 8 bases; nucleotides not matched to a gene: 16. The CDR3 loop spans 17 amino acids.

The chain carries TRBV7-9 and TRBJ2-1, with D maybe TRBD2 (6 bases). CDR1 and CDR2 from the germline V gene are SEHNR and FQNEAQ (reference sequence). V was pared by 1 base and J by 7 bases, with 17 bases between. This CDR3 region has 16 residues. CDR3 sequence reads: CASSLGWGSGGNEQFF. The CDR3 region has the DNA TGTGCCAGCAGCTTAGGTTGGGGTTCCGGAGGGAATGAGCAGTTCTTC.

The chain couples TRBV30 to TRBJ1-1; 10 bases align to TRBD1. V was pared by 2 bases and J by 5 bases, with 5 bases of the junction left unmatched. Looked up from germline, CDR1 is GTSNPN and CDR2 is SVGIG (reference sequence). The CDR3 sequence is 14 residues long. Here the CDR3 DNA reads TGTGCCTGGAGTCCGGACAGGGGGACTACTGAAGCTTTCTTT. This translates into CAWSPDRGTTEAFF.

The chain joins TRBV3-1 (or the pseudogene TRBV3-2) to TRBJ2-2; 10 bases match TRBD1. The CDR3 contains 16 residues. Germline trimming cut 3 bases from V and 1 base from J; bases unmatched to any gene: 2. In germline, CDR1 is LGHDT, CDR2 YNNKEL (reference sequence). The CDR3 nucleotides are TGTGCCAGCAGCCAGGGGACAGGGGAGAACACCGGGGAGCTGTTTTTT. It translates to CASSQGTGENTGELFF.

The chain recombines TRBV18 with TRBJ1-5; D might be TRBD1 (6 bases). The germline V gene has CDR1 KGHSH and CDR2 LQKENI. The V gene lost 3 bases and the J gene lost 7 bases, with 16 bases spanning the gap. This CDR3 region has 15 residues. This chain's CDR3 is CASSPDGGAGQPQHF. In DNA form, the CDR3 reads TGTGCCAGCTCACCCGACGGGGGGGCTGGGCAGCCCCAGCATTTT. Together with reference TRBV18 and TRBJ1-5, the CDR3 gives the full variable domain: NAGVMQNPRHLVRRRGQEARLRCSPMKGHSHVYWYRQLPEEGLKFMVYLQKENIIDESGMPKERFSAEFPKEGPSILRIQQVVRGDSAAYFCASSPDGGAGQPQHFGDGTRLSIL.